These 22 T cell receptor beta chains share one sample of origin, sequenced in a study of T cell responses to AZD1222 COVID-19 vaccine. Assay: immunoSEQ multiplex PCR; the TCRdb copy retains only in-frame clones and omits some. The sample carries about 130,000 clones, about 93% recorded once. The specimen comprised peripheral blood, sampled 28 days after the second AZD1222 dose. Receptor source: an adult who received the AZD1222 COVID-19 vaccine.

The chain recombines TRBV12-3 or TRBV12-4 with TRBJ2-1, with 7 bases fitting TRBD1. This CDR3 has 13 amino acids. Trimming took 8 bases from V and 9 from J; bases not matched to a gene: 10. The DNA of the CDR3 is TGTGCCAGCCGTCCGGCAGGGGGAAGTGAGCAGTTCTTC. Encoded protein: CASRPAGGSEQFF.

The chain couples TRBV27 to TRBJ1-5, with 10 bases fitting TRBD1. The CDR3 totals 14 residues. CDR1 MNHEY and CDR2 SMNVEV come from the germline V gene (reference sequence). J gave up 9 bases and V 5 bases, and 7 bases lay outside the gene matches. CDR3 sequence: CASSLGQGGRPQHF. CDR3 nucleotides: TGTGCCAGCAGTCTCGGACAGGGGGGTAGGCCCCAGCATTTT.

The V and J genes are TRBV6-5 and TRBJ1-1; D remains ambiguous. Germline CDR1 and CDR2: MNHEY and SVGAGI. V was cut by 2 bases and J by 0 bases, with 7 bases left in between. The CDR3 has 14 residues. The CDR3 region is CASSYGRLNTEAFF. The CDR3 DNA sequence: TGTGCCAGCAGTTACGGCAGATTGAACACTGAAGCTTTCTTT.

The rearrangement joins TRBV29-1 to TRBJ2-5; TRBD2 is a possible D gene (6 bases). The CDR3 covers 15 residues. Germline CDR1 reads SQVTM; CDR2 reads ANQGSEA. V shed 6 bases and J shed 3 bases, with 20 bases lying between them. Here the CDR3 DNA reads TGCAGCGTCCAACTAGCCTATCGACGGAAAGAGACCCAGTACTTC. This encodes CSVQLAYRRKETQYF.

The chain links TRBV6-5 to TRBJ2-3, with 9 bases lining up with TRBD1. CDR3 length equals 15 residues. The germline V gene encodes CDR1 MNHEY and CDR2 SVGAGI. V shed 2 bases and J 2 bases; nucleotides not matched to a gene: 2. CDR3 loop: CASSYQQGATDTQYF. The DNA of the CDR3 is TGTGCCAGCAGTTACCAACAGGGGGCCACAGATACGCAGTATTTT.

The chain combines TRBV5-1 with TRBJ2-1, with D possibly being TRBD1 (6 bases). V was clipped by 4 bases and J by 0 bases, with 14 bases between them. This CDR3 comprises 16 residues. The germline V gene has CDR1 SGHRS and CDR2 YFSETQ. The CDR3 DNA sequence: TGCGCCAGCAGCCGCAGACAGGCCGGCTCCTACAATGAGCAGTTCTTC. Its protein is CASSRRQAGSYNEQFF.

The chain has TRBV14 and TRBJ1-3; D ambiguous. Trimming removed 8 bases from V and 2 bases from J, with 10 bases in between. CDR3 length: 13 residues. Germline values: CDR1 SGHDN, CDR2 FVKESK. The CDR3 nucleotides read TGTGCCAGCGGAAGATCAGCTGGAAACACCATATATTTT. Its protein product is CASGRSAGNTIYF.

This rearrangement joins TRBV5-1 to TRBJ2-3; 7 nucleotides align to TRBD1. This CDR3 is built from 15 residues. V was clipped by 7 bases and J by 0 bases; unmatched bases: 8. Germline values: CDR1 SGHRS, CDR2 YFSETQ. CDR3 amino acids: CASRRTGTSTDTQYF. CDR3 DNA: TGCGCCAGCCGAAGGACAGGTACTAGCACAGATACGCAGTATTTT.

The rearrangement links TRBV25-1 to TRBJ1-1, with a tentative D call TRBD1 (5 bases). CDR1 is MGHDK and CDR2 is SYGVNS in the germline V gene. V shed 4 bases and J shed 1 base, with 10 bases lying between them. The CDR3 runs 14 residues. CDR3 in DNA: TGTGCCAGCAGTGGAAGGGGTTGGAACACTGAAGCTTTCTTT. Translated: CASSGRGWNTEAFF.

The CDR3 is CASMDRGILTQYF. For the CDR3, the DNA is TGTGCCAGCATGGATAGAGGAATTCTGACCCAGTACTTC. The V gene is TRBV12-3 or TRBV12-4, the J gene TRBJ2-5; D gene unclear. The CDR3 contains 13 residues. V lost 7 bases to trimming and J lost 7 bases, with 16 bases between them.

The chain carries TRBV11-3 and TRBJ2-5; a possible D gene is TRBD2 (6 bases). Germline CDR1 reads SGHNT; CDR2 reads YENEEA. Trimming stripped 3 bases from V and 1 base from J, with 9 bases between. The CDR3 covers 14 residues. The CDR3, as DNA: TGTGCCAGCAGCTTCGGGGGAACCCAAGAGACCCAGTACTTC. This translates into CASSFGGTQETQYF.

CDR3 sequence reads: CASSYSAGGYNEQFF. The CDR3, as DNA: TGTGCCAGCAGTTACTCAGCGGGGGGGTACAATGAGCAGTTCTTC. The V call is TRBV6-5, the J call TRBJ2-1; 10 nucleotides agree with TRBD2. The CDR3 sequence is 15 residues long. V lost 0 bases to trimming and J lost 4 bases; unmatched junction nucleotides: 0. Germline lookup yields CDR1 MNHEY and CDR2 SVGAGI.

CDR3 sequence: CAWTIGAYGYTF. DNA for the CDR3: TGTGCCTGGACTATCGGGGCCTATGGCTACACCTTC. The rearrangement links TRBV30 to TRBJ1-2; tentative D call: TRBD1 (5 bases). V was pared by 4 bases and J by 4 bases, with 10 bases between. The CDR3 sequence is 12 residues long. Germline values: CDR1 GTSNPN, CDR2 SVGIG (reference sequence).

This sequence joins TRBV19 and TRBJ1-2; D may be TRBD1 (5 bases). Germline assignment: CDR1 LNHDA and CDR2 SQIVND (reference sequence). The V end was cut by 8 bases, the J end by 14 bases, with 21 bases between. The CDR3 contains 12 residues. The CDR3: CASHDGGVAETF. The CDR3 coding sequence is TGTGCCAGTCACGACGGGGGGGTTGCGGAGACCTTC.

V gene TRBV2 combines with J gene TRBJ1-5; D is possibly TRBD1 (5 bases). Germline V lookup: CDR1 SNHLY, CDR2 FYNNEI. The CDR3 consists of 15 residues. Trimming pared 6 bases from V and 4 bases from J, leaving 16 bases between. For the CDR3, the DNA is TGTGCCAGCAGGGGGACTATCGGGTCAAATCAGCCCCAGCATTTT. It translates to CASRGTIGSNQPQHF.

The J gene is TRBJ1-1, the V gene TRBV5-1; the D is unclear. V was trimmed by 7 bases and J by 0 bases, leaving 7 bases between them. The V gene's germline CDR1 is SGHRS and CDR2 YFSETQ. This CDR3 spans 12 amino acids. DNA of the CDR3: TGCGCCAGCGGCACACTGAACACTGAAGCTTTCTTT. Translation: CASGTLNTEAFF.

CDR3 region: CASSDRVGNSPLHF. CDR3 sequence (DNA): TGTGCCAGCAGTGACAGGGTAGGCAATTCACCCCTCCACTTT. The chain recombines TRBV2 with TRBJ1-6, with D possibly being TRBD1 (5 bases). The germline V gene encodes CDR1 SNHLY and CDR2 FYNNEI. The V and J ends lost 3 bases and 7 bases respectively, with 10 bases between them. The CDR3 runs 14 residues.

The rearrangement uses TRBV7-9 and TRBJ2-1; possible D gene TRBD2, 5 bases. Germline V CDR1 and CDR2: SEHNR, FQNEAQ (reference sequence). The CDR3 totals 18 residues. V lost 1 base, J lost 7 bases, and 23 bases lay in between. The CDR3 region is CASSLVPRRGVTWNEQFF. The CDR3 nucleotides read TGTGCCAGCAGCTTAGTACCCCGTCGGGGAGTAACGTGGAATGAGCAGTTCTTC.

The CDR3 here is CASSPRGVTNEKLFF. CDR3 nucleotide sequence: TGTGCCAGCAGCCCCCGAGGGGTCACTAATGAAAAACTGTTTTTT. This chain links TRBV7-9 with TRBJ1-4; a weak D match, TRBD1 (5 bases). Deletions cut 5 bases from V and 2 bases from J, with 12 bases between. Germline V gene data show CDR1 as SEHNR and CDR2 as FQNEAQ (reference sequence). This CDR3 region has 15 residues. Combining the CDR3 with reference TRBV7-9 and TRBJ1-4 gives the whole variable domain DTGVSQNPRHKITKRGQNVTFRCDPISEHNRLYWYRQTLGQGPEFLTYFQNEAQLEKSRLLSDRFSAERPKGSFSTLEIQRTEQGDSAMYLCASSPRGVTNEKLFFGSGTQLSVL.

The chain uses TRBV19 and TRBJ2-3; 8 bases are shared with TRBD2. CDR3 length: 15 amino acids. Trimming cost V 3 bases and J 1 base; bases outside gene matches: 3. Germline V gene data show CDR1 as LNHDA and CDR2 as SQIVND (reference sequence). CDR3 sequence (DNA): TGTGCCAGTAGTATCGGGACTAGAGGCACAGATACGCAGTATTTT. It translates to CASSIGTRGTDTQYF.

The V gene is TRBV7-3, the J gene TRBJ2-3; possible D gene TRBD2, 5 bases. The germline V gene has CDR1 SGHTA and CDR2 FQGTGA. The V end was cut by 1 base, the J end by 6 bases, with 14 bases between. CDR3 length equals 15 residues. The DNA for the CDR3 is TGTGCCAGCAGCTTAAGGTCGGGGTCTTTGGATACGCAGTATTTT. The encoded protein is CASSLRSGSLDTQYF.

The rearrangement joins TRBV11-2 to TRBJ2-7; 11 bases are a match to TRBD1. The length of the CDR3 is 14 residues. J lost 6 bases, V lost 3 bases, and 4 bases had no gene match. CDR1 SGHAT and CDR2 FQNNGV come from the germline V gene. The CDR3: CASSFGQGAGEQYF. The CDR3 DNA reads as TGTGCCAGCAGCTTCGGACAGGGGGCTGGCGAGCAGTACTTC.